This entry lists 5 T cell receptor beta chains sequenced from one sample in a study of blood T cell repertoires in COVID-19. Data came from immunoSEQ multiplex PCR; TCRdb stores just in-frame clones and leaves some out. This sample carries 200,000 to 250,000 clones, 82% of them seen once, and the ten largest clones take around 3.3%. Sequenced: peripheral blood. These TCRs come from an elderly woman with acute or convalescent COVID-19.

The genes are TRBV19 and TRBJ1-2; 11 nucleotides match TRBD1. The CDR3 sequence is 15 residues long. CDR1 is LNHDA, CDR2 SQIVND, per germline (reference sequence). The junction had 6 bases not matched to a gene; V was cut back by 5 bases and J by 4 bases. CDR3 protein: CASSSGQGAPYGYTF. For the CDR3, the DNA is TGTGCCAGTAGTTCAGGACAGGGGGCCCCCTATGGCTACACCTTC.

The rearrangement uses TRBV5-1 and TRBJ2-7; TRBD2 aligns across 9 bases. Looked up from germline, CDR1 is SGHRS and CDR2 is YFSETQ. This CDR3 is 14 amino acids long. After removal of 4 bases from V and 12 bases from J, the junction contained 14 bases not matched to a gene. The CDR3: CASSPRVAGEALYF. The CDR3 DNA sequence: TGCGCCAGCAGCCCGAGGGTAGCGGGGGAGGCTCTGTACTTC.

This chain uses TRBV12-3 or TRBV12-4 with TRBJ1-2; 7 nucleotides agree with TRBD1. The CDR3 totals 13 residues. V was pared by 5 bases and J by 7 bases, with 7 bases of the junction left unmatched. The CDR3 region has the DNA TGTGCCAGCAGTCTTCAGGGGGTAGGTGGCTACACCTTC. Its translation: CASSLQGVGGYTF.

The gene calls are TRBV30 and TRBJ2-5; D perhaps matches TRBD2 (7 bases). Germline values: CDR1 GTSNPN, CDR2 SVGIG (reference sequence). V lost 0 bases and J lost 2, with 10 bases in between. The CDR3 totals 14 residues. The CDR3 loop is CAWSVRGAQETQYF. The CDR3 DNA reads TGTGCCTGGAGTGTACGGGGGGCACAAGAGACCCAGTACTTC.

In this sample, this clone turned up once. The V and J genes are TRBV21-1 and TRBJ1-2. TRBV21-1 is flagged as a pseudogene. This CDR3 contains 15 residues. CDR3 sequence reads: CASSKRGGRPYGYTF. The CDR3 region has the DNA TGTGCCAGCAGCAAAAGGGGGGGCAGGCCCTATGGCTACACCTTC.